These 3 T cell receptor beta chains originate from one sample sequenced in a study of beta chain features in type 1 diabetes. cDNA synthesis used the whole RNA isolate, giving expressed TCRB sequences. Assay: immunoSEQ multiplex PCR; the TCRdb copy retains only in-frame clones and omits some. The sample carries 390,000 or so clones, approximately 15% recorded once. The sequenced material came from naive CD4+ T cells from blood. Source of these receptors: a man in his thirties or forties in good health.

This clone was observed a few times. The chain has TRBV4-3 and TRBJ2-7; D is possibly TRBD2 (6 bases). Trimming stripped 1 base from V and 6 bases from J, with 16 bases between. CDR3 size: 15 residues. Germline CDR1 LGHNA, CDR2 YSLEER. CDR3 sequence: CASSQVWRDRGEQYF. The CDR3 bases are TGCGCCAGCAGCCAAGTTTGGCGGGACCGGGGCGAGCAGTACTTC.

This clone has just a few counts. This chain joins TRBV14 and TRBJ2-5; D is possibly TRBD2 (6 bases). V was cut by 4 bases and J by 4 bases, with 13 bases left in between. Germline-derived CDR1 and CDR2 are SGHDN and FVKESK. The CDR3 loop spans 14 amino acids. CDR3 sequence reads: CASSPLASVETQYF. For the CDR3, the DNA is TGTGCCAGCAGCCCCCTCGCTAGCGTAGAGACCCAGTACTTC.

This clone turned up a few times. The J gene is TRBJ2-3, the V gene TRBV7-9; D remains ambiguous. CDR3 length: 11 amino acids. The V and J ends lost 5 bases and 5 bases respectively, with 5 bases between them. Germline V gene lookup returns CDR1 SEHNR and CDR2 FQNEAQ (reference sequence). For the CDR3, the DNA is TGTGCCAGCAGCCAGCAAGATACGCAGTATTTT. This sequence encodes CASSQQDTQYF.